These 10 T cell receptor beta chains share one sample of origin, sequenced in a study of T-cell reconstitution after alpha-beta-depleted transplantation in children. Unique molecular identifiers were used to barcode this TCRbeta library. TCRdb reprocessed the PCR reads via MiXCR and lists one record per CDR3 protein. This table holds about 980,000 distinct CDR3 sequences, around 30% found once. The specimen was PBMCs, mostly from graft donor cells, collected 360 days after TCRalphabeta/CD19-depleted stem cell transplant. These receptors were collected from a boy less than two years old who had a stem cell transplant for SCID, so the T cells may come from the graft donor.

CDR3 sequence (DNA): TGTGCCAGCAGCGACGGACAAGAGGCAGATACGCAGTATTTT. Protein: CASSDGQEADTQYF. The chain has TRBV7-9 and TRBJ2-3; tentative D call: TRBD1 (5 bases). Germline V gives CDR1 SEHNR, CDR2 FQNEAQ (reference sequence). The CDR3 runs to 14 residues. V lost 5 bases and J lost 4, with 13 bases in between.

The chain employs TRBV12-3 or TRBV12-4 and TRBJ2-7; tentatively, D is TRBD2 (6 bases). V dropped 4 bases and J dropped 1 base, with 14 bases sitting between them. The CDR3 runs to 15 residues. The CDR3 nucleotides read TGTGCCAGCAGTTACGGGGGAATTAGGTCCTACGAGCAGTACTTC. Its translation is CASSYGGIRSYEQYF.

This clonotype turned up a few times. This chain connects TRBV5-1 to TRBJ2-7; perhaps TRBD2 as D (5 bases). Trimming took 4 bases from V and 1 from J, leaving 9 bases between them. CDR1 SGHRS and CDR2 YFSETQ come from the germline V gene. CDR3 length: 13 residues. The CDR3 loop is CASSTDSSYEQYF. In DNA form, the CDR3 reads TGCGCCAGCAGCACGGACTCGTCCTACGAGCAGTACTTC.

This clonotype was detected a few times. The V gene is TRBV27, the J gene TRBJ1-1; D is undetermined. Germline CDR1 and CDR2: MNHEY and SMNVEV (reference sequence). V gave up 3 bases and J gave up 2 bases, with 13 bases separating them. This CDR3 has 15 amino acids. The CDR3 reads CASSFSTERNTEAFF. Here the CDR3 DNA reads TGTGCCAGCAGTTTTTCAACGGAGCGAAACACTGAAGCTTTCTTT.

This clonotype was detected only a few times. The V gene is TRBV5-1, the J gene TRBJ2-2; D is undetermined. Trimming cost V 3 bases and J 7 bases, with 13 bases left between them. Germline lookup yields CDR1 SGHRS and CDR2 YFSETQ. CDR3 length: 14 residues. CDR3 residues: CASSSAPEHGELFF. The CDR3 bases are TGCGCCAGCAGCTCGGCCCCGGAACACGGGGAGCTGTTTTTT.

This chain's CDR3 is CSARDVETQYF. CDR3 DNA: TGCAGTGCTAGAGATGTAGAGACCCAGTACTTC. The chain combines TRBV20-1 with TRBJ2-5, with no clear D. Trimming removed 0 bases at V and 4 bases at J, with 3 bases between. CDR1 and CDR2 from the germline V gene are DFQATT and SNEGSKA (reference sequence). The CDR3 totals 11 residues.

The gene calls are TRBV15 and TRBJ2-1, with D perhaps TRBD2 (6 bases). This CDR3 comprises 14 residues. The germline V and J ends were trimmed by 4 bases and 6 bases, with 13 bases remaining between them. Germline CDR1 reads LNHNV; CDR2 reads YYDKDF (reference sequence). The CDR3 nucleotides read TGTGCCACCAGCATCCGACTAGGGAGCAATGAGCAGTTCTTC. The encoded protein is CATSIRLGSNEQFF.

This clonotype was counted only a few times. J is TRBJ2-2 and V is TRBV12-3 or TRBV12-4; possible D gene TRBD1, 5 bases. Trimming left V 7 bases short and J 1 base short, with 10 bases between. This CDR3 contains 14 residues. The CDR3 loop reads CASKPGQNTGELFF. CDR3 in DNA: TGTGCCAGCAAGCCTGGACAGAACACCGGGGAGCTGTTTTTT.

This clonotype was counted only a few times. This chain links TRBV20-1 with TRBJ2-7; 9 nucleotides line up with TRBD2. The CDR3 totals 14 residues. Germline V gene lookup returns CDR1 DFQATT and CDR2 SNEGSKA (reference sequence). V dropped 7 bases and J dropped 4; count of bases not matched to a gene: 11. The CDR3: CSVAAGTSFYEQYF. Written as DNA, the CDR3 is TGCAGTGTTGCAGCCGGGACTAGCTTTTACGAGCAGTACTTC.

This sequence joins TRBV29-1 and TRBJ1-4, with unresolved D. The CDR3 is made up of 12 amino acids. The germline V gene encodes CDR1 SQVTM and CDR2 ANQGSEA. V dropped 4 bases and J dropped 3 bases, with 6 bases sitting between them. The CDR3 sequence is CSVGLPNEKLFF. For the CDR3, the DNA is TGCAGCGTTGGGCTACCTAATGAAAAACTGTTTTTT. Filled out from reference TRBV29-1 and TRBJ1-4, the complete variable domain reads SAVISQKPSRDICQRGTSLTIQCQVDSQVTMMFWYRQQPGQSLTLIATANQGSEATYESGFVIDKFPISRPNLTFSTLTVSNMSPEDSSIYLCSVGLPNEKLFFGSGTQLSVL.